The clone carrying this T cell receptor (beta chain) is medium-sized. What it recognizes is unknown. The data are from a study of metastatic and nonmetastatic thyroid tumors. Looked up from germline, CDR1 is MDHEN and CDR2 is SYDVKM. The CDR3 is 15 residues long. The V end lost 3 bases, the J end lost 7 bases, and 16 bases lay between the germline ends. No patient received treatment before thyroid surgery. Findings of the study overall: The reported finding was significantly higher TCR beta diversity in malignant thyroid tumors relative to benign nodules, in blood and tumor.

Using MiXCR, TCRdb re-called clones from the PCR reads. The top ten clones hold 6% to 9.5% of a sample with around 26,000 clones, approximately 24% of them seen once. V usage is TRBV28 and J usage is TRBJ2-1; D gene uncertain. The material sequenced was blood. The sequence derives from a female donor with papillary thyroid cancer or a benign thyroid nodule (not recorded which). Some clones in this sample may be carry-over from other donors' samples. The CDR3 reads CASSLWQTSVNEQFF. The CDR3 DNA follows: TGTGCCAGCAGTTTGTGGCAGACTTCGGTTAATGAGCAGTTCTTC.